These T cell receptor beta chains were read from a single sample in a study of shared T cell receptors in the human thymus. Some clones are missing from TCRdb's copy, which holds only in-frame ones; the method was immunoSEQ multiplex PCR. The repertoire holds roughly 500,000 clones, with 78% as singletons. This sample was also put to use in a study of human thymus T cells.

The sample was thymocytes. These receptors were taken from a boy under two years old with a congenital heart defect. Both conserved end residues are part of each CDR3. D genes are given only for firm matches. For some rows the clone size is stated as once, few or many, or as a class when expanded; others skip it.

V gene: TRBV4-1; clone size: few; J gene: TRBJ1-1; D gene: TRBD1; CDR3 DNA: TGCGCCAGCAGCCAAGATCCGGAGACAGGGGGCGAAGGGTGGAACACTGAAGCTTTCTTT; CDR3 protein: CASSQDPETGGEGWNTEAFF
V gene: TRBV6-5; clone size: NA; J gene: TRBJ2-3; D gene: NA; CDR3 DNA: TGTGCCAGCAGGGGGCAAGGGCCCACAGATACGCAGTATTTT; CDR3 protein: CASRGQGPTDTQYF
V gene: TRBV7-3; clone size: few; J gene: TRBJ1-1; D gene: NA; CDR3 DNA: TGTGCCAGCAGCTTAAAGCCAGGGCTAAACACTGAAGCTTTCTTT; CDR3 protein: CASSLKPGLNTEAFF
V gene: TRBV29-1; clone size: NA; J gene: TRBJ1-1; D gene: TRBD1; CDR3 DNA: TGCAGCGTCGGACAGGGCGATGGGTACACTGAAGCTTTCTTT; CDR3 protein: CSVGQGDGYTEAFF
V gene: TRBV27; clone size: NA; J gene: TRBJ1-1; D gene: NA; CDR3 DNA: TGTGCCAGCAGTGGTGGACAGCTGAACACTGAAGCTTTCTTT; CDR3 protein: CASSGGQLNTEAFF
V gene: TRBV7-8; clone size: NA; J gene: TRBJ2-2; D gene: TRBD2; CDR3 DNA: TGTGCCAGCAGCTTATTACGCGCTAGCGGGAGCTATATGAACACCGGGGAGCTGTTTTTT; CDR3 protein: CASSLLRASGSYMNTGELFF
V gene: TRBV14; clone size: few; J gene: TRBJ2-1; D gene: TRBD2; CDR3 DNA: TGTGCCAGCAGCTGGAGGGAGGGTCCCTCCTACAATGAGCAGTTCTTC; CDR3 protein: CASSWREGPSYNEQFF
V gene: TRBV4-3; clone size: NA; J gene: TRBJ1-2; D gene: TRBD1; CDR3 DNA: TGCGCCAGCAGCCAAGCCCCGGGACAGGGAGGCTCTGGCTACACCTTC; CDR3 protein: CASSQAPGQGGSGYTF
V gene: TRBV10-1; clone size: NA; J gene: TRBJ2-5; D gene: TRBD2; CDR3 DNA: TGCGCCAGCAGTGAAATCTGGACTAGCGGGAGTAAAGAGACCCAGTACTTC; CDR3 protein: CASSEIWTSGSKETQYF
V gene: TRBV15; clone size: once; J gene: TRBJ2-3; D gene: TRBD2; CDR3 DNA: TGTGCCACCAGCAGCGAGGGACTAGCGACTAGCACAGATACGCAGTATTTT; CDR3 protein: CATSSEGLATSTDTQYF
V gene: TRBV9; clone size: NA; J gene: TRBJ2-7; D gene: NA; CDR3 DNA: TGTGCCAGCAGCAGATCGACAAGCTGGGTCGAGCAGTACTTC; CDR3 protein: CASSRSTSWVEQYF
V gene: TRBV7-2; clone size: NA; J gene: TRBJ2-3; D gene: NA; CDR3 DNA: TGTGCCAGCAGCCCTCGCACAGATACGCAGTATTTT; CDR3 protein: CASSPRTDTQYF
V gene: TRBV5-6; clone size: NA; J gene: TRBJ1-1; D gene: TRBD1; CDR3 DNA: TGTGCCAGCAGCTTGGGGGGCAGGGACAGGAACACTGAAGCTTTCTTT; CDR3 protein: CASSLGGRDRNTEAFF
V gene: TRBV14; clone size: NA; J gene: TRBJ2-7; D gene: TRBD2; CDR3 DNA: TGTGCCAGCAGCGGTAGCGGGAGAGGGCCCGAGCAGTACTTC; CDR3 protein: CASSGSGRGPEQYF
V gene: TRBV7-9; clone size: NA; J gene: TRBJ1-3; D gene: NA; CDR3 DNA: TGTGCCAGCAGTATCAGGGGAACGGGAAACACCATATATTTT; CDR3 protein: CASSIRGTGNTIYF
V gene: TRBV11-3; clone size: NA; J gene: TRBJ2-1; D gene: TRBD2; CDR3 DNA: TGTGCCAGCAGCTCGGGACTAGCGGACAATGAGCAGTTCTTC; CDR3 protein: CASSSGLADNEQFF
V gene: TRBV9; clone size: NA; J gene: TRBJ1-3; D gene: NA; CDR3 DNA: TGTGCCAGCAGCTCAGGACAGTCTGGAAACACCATATATTTT; CDR3 protein: CASSSGQSGNTIYF
V gene: TRBV7-7; clone size: NA; J gene: TRBJ2-5; D gene: NA; CDR3 DNA: TGTGCCAGCAGCGAAAGGCCGCTAGAGGAGACCCAGTACTTC; CDR3 protein: CASSERPLEETQYF
V gene: TRBV5-4; clone size: once; J gene: TRBJ2-6; D gene: TRBD1; CDR3 DNA: TGTGCCAGCAGCTTGCCCACGGACAGGGGAGGAGGCTGTGGGGCCAACGTCCTGACTTTC; CDR3 protein: CASSLPTDRGGGCGANVLTF
V gene: TRBV5-1; clone size: few; J gene: TRBJ1-3; D gene: NA; CDR3 DNA: TGCGCCAGCAGCTTAAAACAGGGAGTTTCTGGAAACACCATATATTTT; CDR3 protein: CASSLKQGVSGNTIYF
V gene: TRBV5-6; clone size: NA; J gene: TRBJ2-7; D gene: NA; CDR3 DNA: TGTGCCAGCAGCTTGGTCGGTCTAGCCCTACGGGACGAGCAGTACTTC; CDR3 protein: CASSLVGLALRDEQYF
V gene: TRBV2; clone size: NA; J gene: TRBJ2-2; D gene: TRBD2; CDR3 DNA: TGTGCCAGCAGCGAGCGGACTAGCGGGAGGGGAAAGTCGGACACCGGGGAGCTGTTTTTT; CDR3 protein: CASSERTSGRGKSDTGELFF
V gene: TRBV11-3; clone size: NA; J gene: TRBJ1-4; D gene: TRBD1; CDR3 DNA: TGTGCCAGCAGCTTAGCCCGACAGGGAGACGAAAAACTGTTTTTT; CDR3 protein: CASSLARQGDEKLFF
V gene: TRBV7-8; clone size: NA; J gene: TRBJ1-2; D gene: NA; CDR3 DNA: TGTGCCAGCAGCTTAGCGCCGACTAGCGGGTCGCTCCTTAACTATGGCTACACCTTC; CDR3 protein: CASSLAPTSGSLLNYGYTF
V gene: TRBV4-1; clone size: NA; J gene: TRBJ1-5; D gene: TRBD1; CDR3 DNA: TGCGCCAGCAGCCACGGGGACAGGTTCAATCAGCCCCAGCATTTT; CDR3 protein: CASSHGDRFNQPQHF
V gene: TRBV11-1; clone size: NA; J gene: TRBJ2-7; D gene: TRBD2; CDR3 DNA: TGTGCCAGCAGCTTAGGGCGGCGTAAGCGGGAGATTGAGCAGTACTTC; CDR3 protein: CASSLGRRKREIEQYF
V gene: TRBV19; clone size: NA; J gene: TRBJ2-2; D gene: NA; CDR3 DNA: TGTGCCAGTACCCCGCGGGCGATGAACACCGGGGAGCTGTTTTTT; CDR3 protein: CASTPRAMNTGELFF
V gene: TRBV15; clone size: few; J gene: TRBJ2-7; D gene: NA; CDR3 DNA: TGTGCCACCAGCAGAGGGGTGGAGAGGCGGGTGATCTACGAGCAGTACTTC; CDR3 protein: CATSRGVERRVIYEQYF
V gene: TRBV11-2; clone size: NA; J gene: TRBJ1-1; D gene: TRBD1; CDR3 DNA: TGTGCCAGCAGCTTAGAGGACAGGGGATTCAACACTGAAGCTTTCTTT; CDR3 protein: CASSLEDRGFNTEAFF
V gene: TRBV27; clone size: NA; J gene: TRBJ2-1; D gene: TRBD2; CDR3 DNA: TGTGCCAGCAGTTTATGGACTAGCGATGGTGAGCAGTTCTTC; CDR3 protein: CASSLWTSDGEQFF
V gene: TRBV2; clone size: NA; J gene: TRBJ2-3; D gene: TRBD2; CDR3 DNA: TGTGCCAGCACCCACTGGGGGGGACTAGCGGCCACAGATACGCAGTATTTT; CDR3 protein: CASTHWGGLAATDTQYF
V gene: TRBV5-4; clone size: NA; J gene: TRBJ2-2; D gene: TRBD2; CDR3 DNA: TGTGCCAGCAGCCAAACCGAGGAGGGAGGGCACACCGGGGAGCTGTTTTTT; CDR3 protein: CASSQTEEGGHTGELFF
V gene: TRBV5-1; clone size: NA; J gene: TRBJ2-2; D gene: NA; CDR3 DNA: TGCGCCAGCAGCCACATTTTGGGAGGGAACACCGGGGAGCTGTTTTTT; CDR3 protein: CASSHILGGNTGELFF
V gene: TRBV5-6; clone size: NA; J gene: TRBJ2-7; D gene: TRBD2; CDR3 DNA: TGTGCCAGCAGCTTGGGGCAGCGGGAGCGAATCGAGCAGTACTTC; CDR3 protein: CASSLGQRERIEQYF
V gene: TRBV4-1; clone size: NA; J gene: TRBJ2-3; D gene: NA; CDR3 DNA: TGCGCCAGCAGCCAAGGCCTGAGAGGGAGAAGGACAGATACGCAGTATTTT; CDR3 protein: CASSQGLRGRRTDTQYF
V gene: TRBV15; clone size: NA; J gene: TRBJ1-4; D gene: NA; CDR3 DNA: TGTGCCACCAGCATCTCGGGACTTACGAATGAAAAACTGTTTTTT; CDR3 protein: CATSISGLTNEKLFF
V gene: TRBV19; clone size: NA; J gene: TRBJ2-7; D gene: NA; CDR3 DNA: TGTGCCAGTAGTCCGACGGGCTTGATAGCTGGGGCTTACGAGCAGTACTTC; CDR3 protein: CASSPTGLIAGAYEQYF
V gene: TRBV6-1; clone size: NA; J gene: TRBJ2-7; D gene: TRBD2; CDR3 DNA: TGTGCCAGCAGTGAAGGACTAGCGGGAGACTACGAGCAGTACTTC; CDR3 protein: CASSEGLAGDYEQYF
V gene: TRBV27; clone size: NA; J gene: TRBJ2-7; D gene: TRBD2; CDR3 DNA: TGTGCCAGCATGGGACTAGCGGGAAACGAGCAGTACTTC; CDR3 protein: CASMGLAGNEQYF